The 16 T cell receptor beta chains below were found in one sample sequenced in a study of blood T cell repertoires in COVID-19. TCRdb's table, derived via immunoSEQ multiplex PCR, lists solely in-frame clones and lacks some. This sample yields 160,000 or so clones, of which 70% to 90% are seen a single time; 2.5% to 3.5% belongs to the top ten. Sequences were obtained from peripheral blood. The receptors come from a man in his sixties with acute or convalescent COVID-19.

The chain couples TRBV19 to TRBJ1-1; 7 nucleotides line up with TRBD1. The J segment lost 0 bases and the V segment lost 6 bases, leaving 10 bases of the junction unmatched. Germline CDR1 is LNHDA and CDR2 is SQIVND (reference sequence). The CDR3 is made up of 16 amino acids. This CDR3 reads CASRTGLGGMNTEAFF. CDR3 bases: TGTGCCAGTAGGACAGGGCTTGGGGGGATGAACACTGAAGCTTTCTTT. Using reference TRBV19 and TRBJ1-1 for the parts outside the CDR3, the full variable domain is DGGITQSPKYLFRKEGQNVTLSCEQNLNHDAMYWYRQDPGQGLRLIYYSQIVNDFQKGDIAEGYSVSREKKESFPLTVTSAQKNPTAFYLCASRTGLGGMNTEAFFGQGTRLTVV.

The CDR3 spells CSAAGGFF. CDR3 in DNA: TGCAGCGCCGCGGGGGGTTTCTTT. This rearrangement joins TRBV29-1 to TRBJ1-1; tentative D call: TRBD1 (5 bases). Germline V gives CDR1 SQVTM, CDR2 ANQGSEA. The CDR3 has 8 amino acids. V gave up 7 bases and J gave up 13 bases, with 10 bases separating them.

The gene calls are TRBV6-6 and TRBJ1-3, with D possibly TRBD1 on 5 matching bases. Germline CDR1 MNHNY, CDR2 SVGAGI (reference sequence). V was trimmed by 4 bases and J by 4 bases, leaving 11 bases between them. The CDR3 sequence is 14 residues long. CDR3 protein: CASSLDTQGNTIYF. In DNA, the CDR3 is TGTGCCAGCAGTTTGGACACCCAGGGAAACACCATATATTTT.

CDR3 sequence (DNA): TGTGCCAGCAGCCAAGACAGGTACTCCTACGAGCAGTACTTC. It translates to CASSQDRYSYEQYF. V is TRBV2 and J is TRBJ2-7, with D possibly TRBD1 on 6 matching bases. The CDR3 extends over 14 amino acids. CDR1 and CDR2 from the germline V gene are SNHLY and FYNNEI. With 6 bases removed from V and 0 bases from J, the gap between germline ends came to 12 bases.

The rearrangement links TRBV18 to TRBJ1-1; 7 bases agree with TRBD1. Germline V gene data show CDR1 as KGHSH and CDR2 as LQKENI. CDR3 length: 13 residues. Unmatched junction bases numbered 6, after V lost 3 bases and J lost 8 bases. The CDR3 loop is CASSPGSDREAFF. In DNA form, the CDR3 reads TGTGCCAGCTCACCTGGATCGGACAGGGAAGCTTTCTTT.

With regard to this clone: The sample has other DNA sequences that encode this CDR3 too. The rearrangement links TRBV10-3 to TRBJ1-6; 10 bases map to TRBD1. CDR3 length: 12 residues. With V trimmed by 9 bases and J by 8 bases, 1 base remained unmatched. Germline values: CDR1 ENHRY, CDR2 SYGVKD. In DNA, the CDR3 is TGTGCCATTGGACAGGGGGATTCACCCCTCCACTTT. Amino acid sequence: CAIGQGDSPLHF.

In its sample, this clone was seen once. The chain employs TRBV19 and TRBJ2-2, with a weak D call TRBD1 (6 bases). The CDR3 length is 16 residues. V gave up 7 bases and J gave up 1 base, with 16 bases separating them. Germline CDR1 LNHDA, CDR2 SQIVND (reference sequence). This chain's CDR3 is CASNIDRIENTGELFF. The CDR3 coding sequence is TGTGCCAGTAACATTGACAGGATAGAGAACACCGGGGAGCTGTTTTTT.

The chain uses TRBV3-1 (or the pseudogene TRBV3-2) and TRBJ1-2, with D unresolved. Germline values: CDR1 LGHDT, CDR2 YNNKEL (reference sequence). CDR3 length: 15 residues. Trimming took 4 bases from V and 6 from J, leaving 18 bases between them. CDR3: CASSPFMGPENGYTF. In DNA, the CDR3 is TGTGCCAGCAGCCCATTCATGGGCCCAGAGAATGGCTACACCTTC.

The rearrangement links TRBV6-5 to TRBJ1-3; TRBD1 is a possible D gene (6 bases). The V and J ends lost 4 bases and 4 bases respectively, with 14 bases between them. The CDR3 totals 15 residues. The V gene's germline CDR1 is MNHEY and CDR2 SVGAGI. The CDR3 sequence is CASSSQGIRGNTIYF. CDR3 nucleotides: TGTGCCAGCAGTTCGCAGGGGATCAGGGGAAACACCATATATTTT.

The V gene is TRBV14, the J gene TRBJ2-7; D not certain. The CDR3 sequence is 12 residues long. Trimming shortened V by 3 bases and J by 3 bases, and 6 bases separated the two germline ends. The germline CDR1 and CDR2 sequences are SGHDN and FVKESK. The CDR3 DNA sequence: TGTGCCAGCAGCCAGGCTGGCTACGAGCAGTACTTC. Its translation is CASSQAGYEQYF. Full variable domain (outside the CDR3, taken from reference TRBV14 and TRBJ2-7): EAGVTQFPSHSVIEKGQTVTLRCDPISGHDNLYWYRRVMGKEIKFLLHFVKESKQDESGMPNNRFLAERTGGTYSTLKVQPAELEDSGVYFCASSQAGYEQYFGPGTRLTVT.

The V gene is TRBV12-3 or TRBV12-4, the J gene TRBJ1-2, with 7 bases identical to TRBD1. The CDR3 loop spans 13 amino acids. V shed 4 bases, J shed 8 bases, and the junction held 7 bases outside the gene matches. The DNA for the CDR3 is TGTGCCAGCAGTTGGCAGGGGGGAGGCGGCTACACCTTC. Translated, it gives CASSWQGGGGYTF.

V gene TRBV11-2 combines with J gene TRBJ2-5, with 9 positions matching TRBD2. Germline loops: CDR1 SGHAT, CDR2 FQNNGV. This CDR3 has 16 residues. V dropped 1 base and J dropped 6; count of bases not matched to a gene: 9. The CDR3 loop reads CASSLGVASGEKTQYF. The CDR3 nucleotides read TGTGCCAGCAGCTTAGGAGTGGCTAGCGGGGAGAAGACCCAGTACTTC.

This clone was counted once. V and J are TRBV12-3 or TRBV12-4 and TRBJ2-1; possibly TRBD2 for D (5 bases). Deletions cut 5 bases from V and 7 bases from J, with 9 bases between. The CDR3 runs to 12 residues. Here the CDR3 DNA reads TGTGCCAGCAGTCATCGGGGAAATGAGCAGTTCTTC. Translating it yields CASSHRGNEQFF.

The chain has TRBV15 and TRBJ1-1; 12 bases map to TRBD1. The CDR3 spans 19 residues. From germline, CDR1 is LNHNV and CDR2 YYDKDF (reference sequence). The trim removed 2 bases at V and 3 bases at J, leaving 13 bases unmatched. CDR3 region: CATSRLPPGQGARDTEAFF. Here the CDR3 DNA reads TGTGCCACCAGCAGACTCCCTCCGGGACAGGGGGCGCGGGACACTGAAGCTTTCTTT.

V gene TRBV5-1 combines with J gene TRBJ2-3; D possibly corresponds to TRBD2 (6 bases). This CDR3 spans 14 amino acids. Germline CDR1 and CDR2: SGHRS and YFSETQ. The ends were cut back, 7 bases at V and 2 bases at J, with 14 bases in the middle. In nucleotides, the CDR3 is TGCGCCAGCTCCCCGGGACTGGACACAGATACGCAGTATTTT. Translation gives CASSPGLDTDTQYF.

The J gene is TRBJ1-1, the V gene TRBV29-1; D is possibly TRBD1 (5 bases). This CDR3 is built from 13 residues. The germline V gene encodes CDR1 SQVTM and CDR2 ANQGSEA. With 7 bases removed from V and 1 base from J, the gap between germline ends came to 13 bases. CDR3 nucleotides: TGCAGCGCGGGCCGCGGGGGGAACACTGAAGCTTTCTTT. As protein: CSAGRGGNTEAFF.